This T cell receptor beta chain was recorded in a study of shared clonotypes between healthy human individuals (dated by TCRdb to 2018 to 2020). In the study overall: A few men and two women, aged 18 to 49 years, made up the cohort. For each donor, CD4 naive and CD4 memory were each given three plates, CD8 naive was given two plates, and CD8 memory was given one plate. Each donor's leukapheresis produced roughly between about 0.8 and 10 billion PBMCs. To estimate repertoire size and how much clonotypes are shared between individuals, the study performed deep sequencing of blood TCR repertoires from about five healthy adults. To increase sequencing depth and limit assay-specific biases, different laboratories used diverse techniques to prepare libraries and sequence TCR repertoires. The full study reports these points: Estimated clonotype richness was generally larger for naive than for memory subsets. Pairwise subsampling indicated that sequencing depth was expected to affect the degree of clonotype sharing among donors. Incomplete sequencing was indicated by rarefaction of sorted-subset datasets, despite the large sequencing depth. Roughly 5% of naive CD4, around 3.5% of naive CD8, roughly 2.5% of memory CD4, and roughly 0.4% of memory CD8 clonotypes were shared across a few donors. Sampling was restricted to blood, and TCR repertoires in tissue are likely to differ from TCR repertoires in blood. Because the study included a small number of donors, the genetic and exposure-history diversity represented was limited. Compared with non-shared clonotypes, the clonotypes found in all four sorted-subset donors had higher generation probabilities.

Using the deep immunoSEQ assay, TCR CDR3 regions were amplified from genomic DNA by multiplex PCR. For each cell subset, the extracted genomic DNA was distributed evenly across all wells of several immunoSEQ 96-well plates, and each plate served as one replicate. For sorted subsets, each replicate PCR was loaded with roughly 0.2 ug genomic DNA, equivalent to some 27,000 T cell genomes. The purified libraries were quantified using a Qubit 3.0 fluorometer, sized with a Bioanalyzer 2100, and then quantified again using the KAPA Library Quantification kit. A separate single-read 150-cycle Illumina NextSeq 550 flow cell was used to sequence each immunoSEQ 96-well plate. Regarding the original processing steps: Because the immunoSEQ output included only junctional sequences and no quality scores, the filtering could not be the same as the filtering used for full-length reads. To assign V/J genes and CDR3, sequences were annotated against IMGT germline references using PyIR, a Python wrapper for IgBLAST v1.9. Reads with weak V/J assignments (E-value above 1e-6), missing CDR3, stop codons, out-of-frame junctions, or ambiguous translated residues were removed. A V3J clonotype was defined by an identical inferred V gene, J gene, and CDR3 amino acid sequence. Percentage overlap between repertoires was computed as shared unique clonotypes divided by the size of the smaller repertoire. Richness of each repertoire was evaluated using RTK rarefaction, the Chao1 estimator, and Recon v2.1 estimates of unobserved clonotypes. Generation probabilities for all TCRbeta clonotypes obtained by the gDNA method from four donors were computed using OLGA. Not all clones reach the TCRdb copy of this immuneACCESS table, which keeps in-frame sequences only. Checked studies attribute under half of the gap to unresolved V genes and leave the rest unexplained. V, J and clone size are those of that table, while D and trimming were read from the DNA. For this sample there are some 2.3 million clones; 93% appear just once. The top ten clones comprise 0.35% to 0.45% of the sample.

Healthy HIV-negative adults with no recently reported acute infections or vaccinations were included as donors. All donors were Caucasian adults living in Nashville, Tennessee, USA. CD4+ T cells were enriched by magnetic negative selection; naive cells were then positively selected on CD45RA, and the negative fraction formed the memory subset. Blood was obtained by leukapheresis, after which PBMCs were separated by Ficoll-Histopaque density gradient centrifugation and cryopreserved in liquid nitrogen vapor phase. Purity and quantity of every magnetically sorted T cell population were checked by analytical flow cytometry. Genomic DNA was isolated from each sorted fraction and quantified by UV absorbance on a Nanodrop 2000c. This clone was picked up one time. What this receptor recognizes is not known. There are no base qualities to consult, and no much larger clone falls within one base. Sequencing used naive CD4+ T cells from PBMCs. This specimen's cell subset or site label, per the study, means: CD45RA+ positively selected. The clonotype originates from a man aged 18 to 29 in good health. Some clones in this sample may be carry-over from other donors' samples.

For the CDR3, the sequence is CAISESGDGSPLHF. The base sequence is TGTGCCATCAGTGAGTCGGGGGACGGCTCACCCCTCCACTTT. The V and J genes are TRBV10-3 and TRBJ1-6; TRBD1 could be the D gene, as 5 bases match. From the germline V gene, CDR1 is ENHRY and CDR2 is SYGVKD. Its CDR3 holds 14 amino acids, cysteine through phenylalanine. The read is trimmed to its CDR3 DNA, 42 bases read in frame from base 1. V and J are truncated by 0 bases and 10 bases respectively, leaving an intervening sequence of 10 bases.